These 18 T cell receptor beta chains originate from one sample sequenced in a study of a mutant IDH1 vaccine in newly diagnosed glioma. Documented time point: week 23, last vaccination. Topical imiquimod accompanied each vaccine dose, which consisted of 300 ug of mutant IDH1 20-mer peptide. This table comes from immunoSEQ multiplex PCR, and its TCRdb copy is limited to in-frame clones, with some not included. The sample shows 25,000 to 35,000 clones, over 80% of them seen only once. These receptors are not linked to any known antigen. The sample here was PBMCs, taken from a glioma patient whose treatment included an IDH1 peptide vaccine. These receptor sequences come from a woman aged 18-29 years with glioma.

V and J are TRBV7-9 and TRBJ2-7; D is unclear. The germline CDR1 and CDR2 sequences are SEHNR and FQNEAQ (reference sequence). The length of the CDR3 is 14 residues. The V end lost 5 bases, the J end lost 0 bases, and 11 bases lay between the germline ends. The CDR3 sequence: CASSPAPRSYEQYF. Written as DNA, the CDR3 is TGTGCCAGCAGCCCCGCACCACGCTCCTACGAGCAGTACTTC.

This clone has a handful of counts. In nucleotides, the CDR3 is TGTGCCTGGAGCCGGGACAGCCTAAATCAGCCCCAGCATTTT. This sequence encodes CAWSRDSLNQPQHF. The gene calls are TRBV30 and TRBJ1-5; 7 bases line up with TRBD1. Germline V CDR1 and CDR2: GTSNPN, SVGIG (reference sequence). The CDR3 runs 14 residues. Germline trimming cut 3 bases from V and 4 bases from J; bases unmatched to any gene: 6.

This rearrangement joins TRBV30 to TRBJ1-2; 9 bases match TRBD1. With 2 bases clipped from V and 5 bases from J, the junction kept 6 bases outside the gene matches. The CDR3 is made up of 14 amino acids. The V gene's germline CDR1 is GTSNPN and CDR2 SVGIG (reference sequence). CDR3 amino acids: CAWSLAQGAYGYTF. The CDR3 DNA sequence: TGTGCCTGGAGTCTGGCACAGGGGGCGTATGGCTACACCTTC.

V is TRBV7-2 and J is TRBJ1-2; TRBD1 aligns across 7 bases. CDR3 size: 14 residues. V gave up 5 bases and J gave up 4 bases; unmatched junction bases: 7. Germline V CDR1 and CDR2: SGHTA, FQGNSA. CDR3: CASSPTGQTYGYTF. The CDR3 DNA reads as TGTGCCAGCAGCCCAACGGGACAGACCTATGGCTACACCTTC.

The rearrangement uses TRBV27 and TRBJ1-2; 7 bases match TRBD1. CDR1 and CDR2 (germline): MNHEY, SMNVEV (reference sequence). This CDR3 is built from 14 residues. V shed 5 bases and J 3 bases; nucleotides not matched to a gene: 6. The CDR3 sequence is CASSVRQGDYGYTF. The CDR3 nucleotides are TGTGCCAGCAGTGTCCGACAGGGCGACTATGGCTACACCTTC.

The V call is TRBV5-1, the J call TRBJ1-5; D uncertain. This CDR3 contains 14 residues. Trimming cost V 4 bases and J 4 bases, with 12 bases left between them. Germline CDR1 is SGHRS and CDR2 is YFSETQ. Here the CDR3 DNA reads TGCGCCAGCAGCGACGGAGGACCAAATCAGCCCCAGCATTTT. Protein: CASSDGGPNQPQHF.

The chain employs TRBV5-6 and TRBJ2-2, with 11 bases identical to TRBD2. Germline V CDR1 and CDR2: SGHDT, YYEEEE. V dropped 1 base and J dropped 4; count of bases not matched to a gene: 3. The CDR3 extends over 16 amino acids. The chain's CDR3 is CASSLLTSGITGELFF. CDR3 nucleotide sequence: TGTGCCAGCAGCTTGTTGACTAGCGGGATCACCGGGGAGCTGTTTTTT. Full variable domain (rest looked up from reference TRBV5-6 and TRBJ2-2): DAGVTQSPTHLIKTRGQQVTLRCSPKSGHDTVSWYQQALGQGPQFIFQYYEEEERQRGNFPDRFSGHQFPNYSSELNVNALLLGDSALYLCASSLLTSGITGELFFGEGSRLTVL.

The chain has TRBV27 and TRBJ2-7; tentative D call: TRBD2 (6 bases). This CDR3 comprises 16 residues. Germline assignment: CDR1 MNHEY and CDR2 SMNVEV (reference sequence). Trimming shortened V by 2 bases and J by 0 bases, and 14 bases separated the two germline ends. CDR3 protein: CASSLGTPGPSYEQYF. The CDR3 DNA follows: TGTGCCAGCAGTTTAGGGACTCCGGGCCCCTCCTACGAGCAGTACTTC.

The V gene is TRBV4-3, the J gene TRBJ1-4, with unresolved D. The length of the CDR3 is 17 residues. The ends were cut back, 1 base at V and 0 bases at J, with 12 bases in the middle. Germline V lookup: CDR1 LGHNA, CDR2 YSLEER. The CDR3 spells CASSQVAMGATNEKLFF. The CDR3 DNA reads as TGCGCCAGCAGCCAAGTCGCAATGGGAGCAACTAATGAAAAACTGTTTTTT.

This chain joins TRBV5-6 and TRBJ1-4; D is uncertain. Germline CDR1 reads SGHDT; CDR2 reads YYEEEE. Trimming removed 5 bases from V and 3 bases from J, with 14 bases in between. The CDR3 length is 15 residues. The CDR3 here is CASSFRGEANEKLFF. The CDR3 region has the DNA TGTGCCAGCAGTTTCCGGGGTGAGGCTAATGAAAAACTGTTTTTT.

V and J are TRBV5-5 and TRBJ2-1; D not resolved. Germline-derived CDR1 and CDR2 are SGHKS and YYEKEE (reference sequence). V lost 0 bases to trimming and J lost 4 bases, with 14 bases between them. This CDR3 is built from 16 residues. As DNA, the CDR3 is TGTGCCAGCAGCTTGGGACCAAGGGTCGATTACAATGAGCAGTTCTTC. Translated: CASSLGPRVDYNEQFF.

This clone was detected only a few times. The rearrangement links TRBV19 to TRBJ1-5, with D unclear. CDR1 is LNHDA, CDR2 SQIVND, per germline (reference sequence). V lost 3 bases, J lost 1 base, and 22 bases lay in between. The CDR3 runs to 19 residues. Here the CDR3 DNA reads TGTGCCAGTAGTATCTTTATCGGTTTCGGCGATACCAGCAATCAGCCCCAGCATTTT. Its protein product is CASSIFIGFGDTSNQPQHF.

The chain combines TRBV7-9 with TRBJ1-1; D is undetermined. Germline V gene data show CDR1 as SEHNR and CDR2 as FQNEAQ (reference sequence). V was clipped by 1 base and J by 0 bases, with 18 bases between them. CDR3 length: 18 amino acids. CDR3 nucleotides: TGTGCCAGCAGCTTAGGAGGGATCGTGATCCACATGAACACTGAAGCTTTCTTT. It yields the protein CASSLGGIVIHMNTEAFF. Using reference TRBV7-9 and TRBJ1-1 for the parts outside the CDR3, the full variable domain is DTGVSQNPRHKITKRGQNVTFRCDPISEHNRLYWYRQTLGQGPEFLTYFQNEAQLEKSRLLSDRFSAERPKGSFSTLEIQRTEQGDSAMYLCASSLGGIVIHMNTEAFFGQGTRLTVV.

This chain uses TRBV5-4 with TRBJ2-3, with D unresolved. Deletions cut 1 base from V and 4 bases from J, with 10 bases between. Germline CDR1 and CDR2: SGHNT and YYREEE (reference sequence). The CDR3 covers 14 residues. In DNA, the CDR3 is TGTGCCAGCAGCTTGTTCGTAGCCGCAGATACGCAGTATTTT. It is translated as CASSLFVAADTQYF.

V usage is TRBV13 and J usage is TRBJ2-5, with 8 bases identical to TRBD1. Germline assignment: CDR1 PRHDT and CDR2 FYEKMQ (reference sequence). Trimming at V came to 4 bases and at J to 5 bases, leaving 9 bases not matched to a gene. This CDR3 comprises 15 residues. CDR3 sequence (DNA): TGTGCCAGCAGCTCCCCGGACAGGGAAGGGGAGACCCAGTACTTC. It translates to CASSSPDREGETQYF.

The chain is built from TRBV29-1 and TRBJ1-1; D is undetermined. The germline V and J ends were trimmed by 4 bases and 1 base, with 4 bases remaining between them. The CDR3 sequence is 11 residues long. Germline V lookup: CDR1 SQVTM, CDR2 ANQGSEA. CDR3 amino acids: CSVVSNTEAFF. CDR3 coding DNA: TGCAGCGTTGTATCGAACACTGAAGCTTTCTTT.

The chain has TRBV11-2 and TRBJ2-7; D possibly corresponds to TRBD1 (5 bases). The length of the CDR3 is 14 residues. Germline V lookup: CDR1 SGHAT, CDR2 FQNNGV. V shed 3 bases and J shed 2 bases, with 11 bases lying between them. The CDR3 DNA is TGTGCCAGCAGCTTTGCGCAGGGCCCCTACGAGCAGTACTTC. Translated, it gives CASSFAQGPYEQYF.

The chain carries TRBV11-2 and TRBJ1-6; unclear D gene. CDR1 is SGHAT and CDR2 is FQNNGV in the germline V gene. The CDR3 has 16 residues. Trimming cost V 2 bases and J 6 bases, with 14 bases left between them. This CDR3 is CASSLMRVGPNSPLHF. CDR3 sequence (DNA): TGTGCCAGCAGCTTAATGCGGGTAGGGCCTAATTCACCCCTCCACTTT.